The 26 T cell receptor beta chains below all came from one sample that was sequenced in a study of regulatory T cells in long-lasting Graves disease. CDR3 regions were amplified by Arm-PCR using iRepertoire HTBI primers to build TCR beta libraries. TCRdb reprocessed the multiplex PCR reads with MiXCR, giving one entry per CDR3 protein. The sample yields 550,000 to 600,000 distinct CDR3 sequences, around 16% seen once. Documented time point: newly diagnosed GD, antithyroid drugs for less than 3 months. The TCR library was prepared using RNA isolated from PBMCs. These data were likewise used in another study, on T cells in Graves' hyperthyroidism and ophthalmopathy.

This specimen consisted of peripheral blood mononuclear cells (PBMCs), obtained at new diagnosis, from a patient treated with antithyroid drugs. All receptors derive from a man aged 18-30 years with Graves disease.

This clonotype has more than one count but fewer than ten. This chain connects TRBV9 to TRBJ1-1; D may be TRBD1 (5 bases). The CDR3 spans 17 residues. In germline, CDR1 is SGDLS, CDR2 YYNGEE. Trimming left V 0 bases short and J 0 bases short, with 15 bases between. The CDR3 here is CASSVGQGGPMNTEAFF. The CDR3 DNA sequence: TGTGCCAGCAGCGTAGGGCAGGGCGGCCCTATGAACACTGAAGCTTTCTTT.

For this clonotype: A read error is the likely source, as a far larger clone sits one nucleotide away. V gene TRBV28 combines with J gene TRBJ2-1, with 7 bases matching TRBD1. CDR1 is MDHEN, CDR2 SYDVKM, per germline. The CDR3 runs to 17 residues. Trimming took 4 bases from V and 10 from J; bases not matched to a gene: 19. This CDR3 is CASSSPPGTEFPYEQFF. The CDR3 bases are TGTGCCAGCAGTTCTCCCCCCGGGACAGAGTTTCCCTACGAGCAGTTCTTC.

This clonotype has at least ten counts. The rearrangement joins TRBV5-1 to TRBJ1-2, with D perhaps TRBD1 (5 bases). CDR3 length: 14 amino acids. Germline CDR1 is SGHRS and CDR2 is YFSETQ. Between the trimmed V and J ends, which lost 0 bases and 9 bases, there was a span of 15 bases. The CDR3 nucleotides read TGCGCCAGCAGCTTGGCCCGGACATCAGGCAGCTACACCTTC. This encodes CASSLARTSGSYTF. The full variable domain, completed using reference TRBV5-1 and TRBJ1-2, is KAGVTQTPRYLIKTRGQQVTLSCSPISGHRSVSWYQQTPGQGLQFLFEYFSETQRNKGNFPGRFSGRQFSNSRSEMNVSTLELGDSALYLCASSLARTSGSYTFGSGTRLTVV.

This clonotype was seen at least ten times. Here the CDR3 reads CASSEHGTVQADWDTEAFF. For the CDR3, the DNA is TGTGCCAGCAGTGAACACGGTACAGTACAGGCCGATTGGGACACTGAAGCTTTCTTT. V gene TRBV2 combines with J gene TRBJ1-1, with D perhaps TRBD1 (5 bases). The CDR3 has 19 amino acids. Germline V gene lookup returns CDR1 SNHLY and CDR2 FYNNEI. V was cut by 2 bases and J by 3 bases, with 25 bases left in between.

This clonotype was recorded a few times. This chain joins TRBV30 and TRBJ1-4; possibly TRBD1 for D (5 bases). Germline CDR1 and CDR2: GTSNPN and SVGIG (reference sequence). The CDR3 extends over 14 amino acids. V was pared by 0 bases and J by 3 bases, with 8 bases between. CDR3 in DNA: TGTGCCTGGAGTGTCCAGGGACCTAATGAAAAACTGTTTTTT. This gives the protein CAWSVQGPNEKLFF.

With regard to this clonotype: Since a much larger clone is just one base distant, this may be a read error. The rearrangement joins TRBV13 to TRBJ2-1, with 8 bases aligning to TRBD2. Germline V gives CDR1 PRHDT, CDR2 FYEKMQ (reference sequence). Trimming cost V 6 bases and J 6 bases; bases outside gene matches: 4. CDR3 size: 13 residues. CDR3 coding DNA: TGTGCCAGCAGAGGACTAGCCGGCAATGAGCAGTTCTTC. Translation gives CASRGLAGNEQFF.

This clonotype has only a few counts. With a much larger clone just one base away, this may be a read error. The chain links TRBV11-1 to TRBJ2-5, with a tentative D call TRBD2 (6 bases). Trimming pared 5 bases from V and 6 bases from J, leaving 16 bases between. The germline V gene encodes CDR1 SGHAT and CDR2 FQDESV (reference sequence). This CDR3 spans 14 amino acids. The CDR3 nucleotides are TGTGCCAGCAGCCCCTTCGGGACTGGGAAGACCCAGTACTTC. Its translation: CASSPFGTGKTQYF. The complete variable domain, with remaining parts taken from reference TRBV11-1 and TRBJ2-5, reads EAEVAQSPRYKITEKSQAVAFWCDPISGHATLYWYRQILGQGPELLVQFQDESVVDDSQLPKDRFSAERLKGVDSTLKIQPAELGDSAMYLCASSPFGTGKTQYFGPGTRLLVL.

As for this clonotype: This sequence may be a read error, since a much larger clone differs from it by one base. The chain joins TRBV11-2 to TRBJ2-3, with TRBD2 matching over 9 bases. Germline V gene data show CDR1 as SGHAT and CDR2 as FQNNGV. There are 15 residues in the CDR3. Trimming removed 4 bases from V and 4 bases from J; junction bases left unmatched: 6. CDR3 loop: CASSSRLAEADTQYF. CDR3 in DNA: TGTGCCAGCAGCTCGAGACTAGCGGAAGCAGATACGCAGTATTTT.

This clonotype has a count of ten or more. The chain recombines TRBV20-1 with TRBJ2-1; the D is unclear. Germline lookup yields CDR1 DFQATT and CDR2 SNEGSKA (reference sequence). The CDR3 runs 12 residues. Trimming took 3 bases from V and 4 from J, leaving 7 bases between them. In DNA, the CDR3 is TGCAGTGCTAGTGCCGAGTACAATGAGCAGTTCTTC. It encodes CSASAEYNEQFF.

The sample holds many counts of this clonotype. The chain uses TRBV7-3 and TRBJ2-1; perhaps D is TRBD1 or TRBD2 (7 bases each). This CDR3 comprises 16 residues. Germline V lookup: CDR1 SGHTA, CDR2 FQGTGA. V lost 5 bases, J lost 6 bases, and 20 bases lay in between. CDR3 sequence (DNA): TGTGCCAGCAGCCCTCAGGGGAGGGGGCTGGTCAATGAGCAGTTCTTC. Translating it yields CASSPQGRGLVNEQFF.

This clonotype turned up a few times. The V and J genes are TRBV28 and TRBJ1-1, with TRBD1 as a possible D gene (6 bases). Trimming shortened V by 5 bases and J by 11 bases, and 15 bases separated the two germline ends. CDR1 is MDHEN and CDR2 is SYDVKM in the germline V gene. The CDR3 sequence is 12 residues long. Here the CDR3 DNA reads TGTGCCAGCAGTCCACAGGGTAGGGAGGCTTTCTTT. Its protein is CASSPQGREAFF. Drawing the rest from reference TRBV28 and TRBJ1-1, the complete variable domain is DVKVTQSSRYLVKRTGEKVFLECVQDMDHENMFWYRQDPGLGLRLIYFSYDVKMKEKGDIPEGYSVSREKKERFSLILESASTNQTSMYLCASSPQGREAFFGQGTRLTVV.

V and J are TRBV9 and TRBJ2-1, with TRBD2 identical over 7 bases. This CDR3 spans 15 amino acids. V dropped 1 base and J dropped 7; count of bases not matched to a gene: 8. Germline CDR1 reads SGDLS; CDR2 reads YYNGEE. Here the CDR3 DNA reads TGTGCCAGCAGCGTAAGTGGGGCGGGGGAGAATGAGCAGTTCTTC. Amino acid sequence: CASSVSGAGENEQFF.

This clonotype was found a few times. The chain uses TRBV29-1 and TRBJ2-7, with TRBD1 identical over 9 bases. The junction had 6 bases not matched to a gene; V was cut back by 6 bases and J by 3 bases. The germline V gene encodes CDR1 SQVTM and CDR2 ANQGSEA. This CDR3 spans 13 amino acids. Here the CDR3 DNA reads TGCAGCGTAGGAAACAGGGGGCTCTACGAGCAGTACTTC. Protein sequence: CSVGNRGLYEQYF.

The chain combines TRBV29-1 with TRBJ1-2; TRBD1 is a possible D gene (5 bases). The CDR3 has 12 residues. Looked up from germline, CDR1 is SQVTM and CDR2 is ANQGSEA. V lost 4 bases and J 8 bases, leaving 14 bases between the germline ends. CDR3 bases: TGCAGCGTTGCCCGGGAGTGGGGGGGCTACACCTTC. Its translation is CSVAREWGGYTF.

This clonotype has only a few counts. This chain links TRBV5-8 with TRBJ1-1; weak D call: TRBD1 (5 bases). The germline V and J ends were trimmed by 4 bases and 3 bases, with 13 bases remaining between them. The germline V gene has CDR1 SGHTS and CDR2 YDEGEE. This CDR3 spans 14 amino acids. The CDR3: CASSQEGDHTEAFF. The CDR3 nucleotides read TGTGCCAGCAGCCAGGAAGGGGACCACACTGAAGCTTTCTTT.

The V and J genes are TRBV30 and TRBJ2-7, with D unresolved. Trimming stripped 6 bases from V and 0 bases from J, with 12 bases between. CDR1 is GTSNPN, CDR2 SVGIG, per germline (reference sequence). The CDR3 spans 13 residues. The CDR3, as DNA: TGTGCCTGTTACCGTCAAAGCTCCTACGAGCAGTACTTC. Its protein product is CACYRQSSYEQYF.

This clonotype was detected ten times or more. V and J are TRBV7-9 and TRBJ2-1; D not resolved. The germline CDR1 and CDR2 sequences are SEHNR and FQNEAQ (reference sequence). V was trimmed by 3 bases and J by 1 base, leaving 10 bases between them. The CDR3 covers 15 residues. The CDR3 loop is CASSFTDRSYNEQFF. CDR3 sequence (DNA): TGTGCCAGCAGCTTTACGGACCGATCCTACAATGAGCAGTTCTTC.

This clonotype was picked up many times. The chain carries TRBV6-2 or TRBV6-3 and TRBJ2-7, with TRBD2 matching over 11 bases. V lost 7 bases and J lost 1; bases outside the gene matches: 3. There are 14 residues in the CDR3. The V gene's germline CDR1 is MNHEY and CDR2 SVGEGT. CDR3 residues: CASTLAGESYEQYF. CDR3 sequence (DNA): TGTGCCAGCACACTAGCGGGAGAATCCTACGAGCAGTACTTC.

The chain is built from TRBV30 and TRBJ2-2; possibly TRBD2 for D (6 bases). Germline V gene sequence: CDR1 GTSNPN, CDR2 SVGIG (reference sequence). This CDR3 comprises 12 residues. Between the trimmed V and J ends, which lost 8 bases and 3 bases, there was a span of 10 bases. CDR3 loop: CAGSGDTGELFF. In DNA, the CDR3 is TGTGCCGGGTCGGGGGACACCGGGGAGCTGTTTTTT.

This clonotype was picked up many times. The V gene is TRBV12-3 or TRBV12-4, the J gene TRBJ1-1, with D perhaps TRBD1 (6 bases). Trimming shortened V by 6 bases and J by 8 bases, and 10 bases separated the two germline ends. The CDR3 has 11 amino acids. CDR3 residues: CASSHRAEAFF. DNA of the CDR3: TGTGCCAGCAGCCACAGGGCGGAAGCTTTCTTT.

To note about this clonotype: Possible read error: a much larger clone is one base away. The chain joins TRBV12-3 or TRBV12-4 to TRBJ2-7; perhaps TRBD2 as D (5 bases). This CDR3 spans 15 amino acids. Deletions cut 3 bases from V and 7 bases from J, with 19 bases between. CDR3 coding DNA: TGTGCCAGCAGTTTTAGAGCACTAGTTAGGGATGAGCAGTACTTC. This encodes CASSFRALVRDEQYF.

The chain uses TRBV14 and TRBJ2-1, with 8 bases aligning to TRBD2. The CDR3 is made up of 14 amino acids. J lost 2 bases, V lost 6 bases, and 3 bases had no gene match. Germline V gene sequence: CDR1 SGHDN, CDR2 FVKESK. As DNA, the CDR3 is TGTGCCAGCAGAGGCGGGGGGACCTACAATGAGCAGTTCTTC. Residues: CASRGGGTYNEQFF.

V usage is TRBV5-1 and J usage is TRBJ2-5; D unclear. Germline lookup yields CDR1 SGHRS and CDR2 YFSETQ. Between the trimmed V and J ends, which lost 2 bases and 1 base, there was a span of 6 bases. The CDR3 covers 13 residues. This CDR3 reads CASSFRPQETQYF. The CDR3 nucleotides are TGCGCCAGCAGCTTTCGCCCCCAAGAGACCCAGTACTTC.

The V call is TRBV12-3 or TRBV12-4, the J call TRBJ1-1; D remains ambiguous. Trimming cost V 8 bases and J 1 base, with 14 bases left between them. The CDR3 runs 14 residues. DNA of the CDR3: TGTGCCAGCCGGTCGGCGGGCGGGAACACTGAAGCTTTCTTT. It codes for CASRSAGGNTEAFF.

The V call is TRBV7-9, the J call TRBJ2-1, with D possibly TRBD1 on 5 matching bases. This CDR3 is 15 amino acids long. Germline CDR1 SEHNR, CDR2 FQNEAQ (reference sequence). V lost 8 bases to trimming and J lost 3 bases, with 17 bases between them. The CDR3 DNA reads as TGTGCCAGCGGGTTGCTGGACAAGAGCTACAATGAGCAGTTCTTC. It yields the protein CASGLLDKSYNEQFF.

This clonotype came up many times. The V call is TRBV6-5, the J call TRBJ1-1; D unresolved. Deletions cut 0 bases from V and 2 bases from J, with 7 bases between. The CDR3 length is 14 residues. CDR1 MNHEY and CDR2 SVGAGI come from the germline V gene. The CDR3 protein is CASSYSAGNTEAFF. CDR3 in DNA: TGTGCCAGCAGTTACTCGGCCGGAAACACTGAAGCTTTCTTT.